Sequencing of this T cell receptor beta chain was carried out in a study of blood T cells in healthy people across ages. The CDR3 spans 15 residues. V was cut by 4 bases and J by 4 bases, with 17 bases left in between. Germline V gives CDR1 MGHDK, CDR2 SYGVNS. The study, taken as a whole, reports: Estimates based on one million T cells were treated as lower bounds.

Next came a second PCR, run for 7 to 11 cycles, which used a sample-barcoded 5' primer along with a J-beta primer mix. TCRdb called the 5' RACE reads again in MiXCR, with one record for every CDR3 protein. Counted here are 1.2 million to 1.5 million distinct CDR3 sequences, 42% occurring once; the ten biggest clones make up 7% to 9%. PBMCs were isolated at a quantity of at least 6 million per sample. With regard to this clonotype: Its antigen is undetermined.

The sample taken for sequencing was blood. This receptor was obtained from a woman aged 18-35 years in good health. The V and J genes are TRBV25-1 and TRBJ2-7, with D maybe TRBD1 (7 bases). CDR3 bases: TGTGCCAGCAGTGCCGGAGGGGGCGCAGGATACGAGCAGTACTTC. It codes for CASSAGGGAGYEQYF.